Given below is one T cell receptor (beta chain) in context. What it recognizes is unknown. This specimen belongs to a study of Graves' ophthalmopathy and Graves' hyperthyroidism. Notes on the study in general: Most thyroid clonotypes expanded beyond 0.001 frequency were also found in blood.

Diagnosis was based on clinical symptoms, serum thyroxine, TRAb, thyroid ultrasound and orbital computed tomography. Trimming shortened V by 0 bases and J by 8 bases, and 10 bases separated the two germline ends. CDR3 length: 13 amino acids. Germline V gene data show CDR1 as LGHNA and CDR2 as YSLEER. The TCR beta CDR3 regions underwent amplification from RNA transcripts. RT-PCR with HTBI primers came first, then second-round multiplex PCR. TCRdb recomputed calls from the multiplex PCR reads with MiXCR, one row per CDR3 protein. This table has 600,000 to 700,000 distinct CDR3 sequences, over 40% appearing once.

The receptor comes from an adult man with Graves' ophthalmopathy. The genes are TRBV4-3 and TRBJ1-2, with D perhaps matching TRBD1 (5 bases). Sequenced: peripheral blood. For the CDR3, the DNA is TGCGCCAGCAGCCAAGATCAGGGAGAAGGCTACACCTTC. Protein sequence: CASSQDQGEGYTF.